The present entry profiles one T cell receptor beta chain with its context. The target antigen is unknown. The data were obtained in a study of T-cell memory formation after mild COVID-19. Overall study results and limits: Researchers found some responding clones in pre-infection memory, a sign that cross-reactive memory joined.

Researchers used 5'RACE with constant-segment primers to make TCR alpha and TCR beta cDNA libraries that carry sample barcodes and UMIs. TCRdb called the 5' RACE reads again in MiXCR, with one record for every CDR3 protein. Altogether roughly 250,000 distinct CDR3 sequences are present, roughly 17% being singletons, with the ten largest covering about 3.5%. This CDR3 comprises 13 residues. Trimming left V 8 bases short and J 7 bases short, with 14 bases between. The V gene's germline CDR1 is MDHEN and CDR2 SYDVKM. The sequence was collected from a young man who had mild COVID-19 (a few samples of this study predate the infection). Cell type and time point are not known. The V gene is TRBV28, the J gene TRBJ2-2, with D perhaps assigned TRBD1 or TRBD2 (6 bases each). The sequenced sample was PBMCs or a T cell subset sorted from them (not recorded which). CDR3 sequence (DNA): TGTGCCAGCCACCTCAGGGGAGGCGGGGAGCTGTTTTTT. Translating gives CASHLRGGGELFF.